This T cell receptor (beta chain) appears in the sequencing data of a study of blood T cell repertoires in COVID-19. Assay: immunoSEQ multiplex PCR; the TCRdb copy retains only in-frame clones and omits some. Of about 170,000 clones in the sample, about 86% were seen once. The J segment lost 4 bases and the V segment lost 8 bases, leaving 8 bases of the junction unmatched. This CDR3 comprises 16 residues. The germline V gene has CDR1 LGHDT and CDR2 YNNKEL (reference sequence). Sequenced material: peripheral blood. The genes are TRBV3-1 (or the pseudogene TRBV3-2) and TRBJ2-3; TRBD2 matches 14 bases. This receptor was obtained from a man aged 45-65 years with active or convalescent COVID-19. The CDR3 DNA reads TGTGCCAGCGAGCCGACTAGCGGGAGGGCGGCAGATACGCAGTATTTT. This translates into CASEPTSGRAADTQYF.